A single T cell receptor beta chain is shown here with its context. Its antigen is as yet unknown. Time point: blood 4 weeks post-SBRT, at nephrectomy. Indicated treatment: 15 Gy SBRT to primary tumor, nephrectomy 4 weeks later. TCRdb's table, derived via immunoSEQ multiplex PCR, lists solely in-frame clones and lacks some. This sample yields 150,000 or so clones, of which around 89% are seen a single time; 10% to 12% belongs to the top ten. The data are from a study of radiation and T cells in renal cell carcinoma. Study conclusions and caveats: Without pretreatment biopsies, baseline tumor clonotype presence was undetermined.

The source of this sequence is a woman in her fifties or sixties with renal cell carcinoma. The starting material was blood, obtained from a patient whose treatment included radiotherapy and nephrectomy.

The CDR3 protein is CASSLQAEPREDTQYF. The CDR3, as DNA: TGTGCCAGCAGCTTACAGGCCGAGCCGAGGGAAGATACGCAGTATTTT. The V call is TRBV7-2, the J call TRBJ2-3; tentatively, D is TRBD2 (5 bases). Germline CDR1 SGHTA, CDR2 FQGNSA. Trimming removed 2 bases at V and 5 bases at J, with 17 bases between. This CDR3 is 16 amino acids long.